This T cell receptor beta chain derives from a study of T cell changes during pregnancy in multiple sclerosis. TCRdb's table, derived via immunoSEQ multiplex PCR, lists solely in-frame clones and lacks some. The sample records some 48,000 clones, approximately 90% being singletons. Looked up from germline, CDR1 is ENHRY and CDR2 is SYGVKD. CDR3 length: 16 residues. V lost 0 bases and J lost 6, with 15 bases in between. The chain is built from TRBV10-3 and TRBJ2-1; no clear D gene. This specimen was CD8+ T cells from peripheral blood mononuclear cells, taken in the second trimester of pregnancy. The clonotype was recovered from a female donor with multiple sclerosis, enrolled in a pregnancy study. In DNA form, the CDR3 reads TGTGCCATCAGTGAGTCAGGTATGGGTGGGCTCAATGAGCAGTTCTTC. Amino acids: CAISESGMGGLNEQFF.